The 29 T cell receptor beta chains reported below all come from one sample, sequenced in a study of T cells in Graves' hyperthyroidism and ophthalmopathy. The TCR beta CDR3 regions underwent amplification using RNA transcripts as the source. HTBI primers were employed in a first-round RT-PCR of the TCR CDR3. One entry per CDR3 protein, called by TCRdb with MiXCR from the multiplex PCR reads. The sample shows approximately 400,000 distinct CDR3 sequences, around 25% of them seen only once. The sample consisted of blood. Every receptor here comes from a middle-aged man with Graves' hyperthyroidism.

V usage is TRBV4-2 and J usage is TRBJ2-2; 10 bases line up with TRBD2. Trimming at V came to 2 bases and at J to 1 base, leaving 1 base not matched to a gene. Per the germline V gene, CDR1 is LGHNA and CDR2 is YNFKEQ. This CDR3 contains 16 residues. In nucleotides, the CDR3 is TGTGCCAGCAGCCAACGGACTAGCGGGAACACCGGGGAGCTGTTTTTT. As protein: CASSQRTSGNTGELFF.

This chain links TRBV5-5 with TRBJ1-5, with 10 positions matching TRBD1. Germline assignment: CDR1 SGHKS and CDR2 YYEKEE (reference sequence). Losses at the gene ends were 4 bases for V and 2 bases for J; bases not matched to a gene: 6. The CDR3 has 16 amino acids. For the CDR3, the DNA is TGTGCCAGCAGCGGGGGACAGGGGACCGGCAATCAGCCCCAGCATTTT. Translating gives CASSGGQGTGNQPQHF.

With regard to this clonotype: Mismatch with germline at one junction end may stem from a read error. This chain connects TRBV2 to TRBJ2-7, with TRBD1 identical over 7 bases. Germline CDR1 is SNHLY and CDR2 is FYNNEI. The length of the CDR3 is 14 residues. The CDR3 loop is CAGSENRGFYEQYF. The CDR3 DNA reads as TGTGCCGGCAGTGAGAACAGGGGATTTTACGAGCAGTACTTC.

The CDR3 region is CATSVGGGMSTEAFF. The CDR3 bases are TGTGCCACCAGTGTAGGGGGGGGAATGAGCACTGAAGCTTTCTTT. This chain links TRBV24-1 with TRBJ1-1; D possibly corresponds to TRBD1 (6 bases). The germline V and J ends were trimmed by 5 bases and 4 bases, with 16 bases remaining between them. This CDR3 comprises 15 residues. Germline V gene lookup returns CDR1 KGHDR and CDR2 SFDVKD.

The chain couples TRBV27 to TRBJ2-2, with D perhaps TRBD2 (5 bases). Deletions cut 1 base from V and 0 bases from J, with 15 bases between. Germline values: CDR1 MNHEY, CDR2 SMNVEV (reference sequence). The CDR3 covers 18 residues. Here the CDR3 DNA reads TGTGCCAGCAGTTTATTTCGGGGAGAAATAACGAACACCGGGGAGCTGTTTTTT. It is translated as CASSLFRGEITNTGELFF.

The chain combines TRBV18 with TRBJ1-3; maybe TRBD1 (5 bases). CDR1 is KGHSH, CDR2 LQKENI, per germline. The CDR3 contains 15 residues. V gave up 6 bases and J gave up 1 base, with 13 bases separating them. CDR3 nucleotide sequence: TGTGCCAGCTCTCCCCCCCGACAGTCTGGAAACACCATATATTTT. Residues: CASSPPRQSGNTIYF.

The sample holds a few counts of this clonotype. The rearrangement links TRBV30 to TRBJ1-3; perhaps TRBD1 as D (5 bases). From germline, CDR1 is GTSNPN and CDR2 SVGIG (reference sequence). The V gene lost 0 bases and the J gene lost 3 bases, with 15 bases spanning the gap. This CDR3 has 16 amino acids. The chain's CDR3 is CAWSVPGGAGGNTIYF. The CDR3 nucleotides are TGTGCCTGGAGTGTACCTGGAGGGGCCGGTGGAAACACCATATATTTT.

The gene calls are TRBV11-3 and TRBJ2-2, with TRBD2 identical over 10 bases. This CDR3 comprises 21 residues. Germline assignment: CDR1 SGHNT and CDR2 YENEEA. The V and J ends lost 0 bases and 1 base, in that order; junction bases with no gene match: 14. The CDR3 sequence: CASSLDEVWIAGGWNTGELFF. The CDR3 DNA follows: TGTGCCAGCAGCTTAGATGAGGTCTGGATAGCGGGAGGCTGGAACACCGGGGAGCTGTTTTTT.

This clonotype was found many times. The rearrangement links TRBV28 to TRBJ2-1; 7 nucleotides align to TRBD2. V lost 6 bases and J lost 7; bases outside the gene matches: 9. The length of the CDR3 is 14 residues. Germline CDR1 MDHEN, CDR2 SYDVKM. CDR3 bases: TGTGCCAGCAGCCTTCGGACTAGTTTGAATGAGCAGTTCTTC. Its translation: CASSLRTSLNEQFF.

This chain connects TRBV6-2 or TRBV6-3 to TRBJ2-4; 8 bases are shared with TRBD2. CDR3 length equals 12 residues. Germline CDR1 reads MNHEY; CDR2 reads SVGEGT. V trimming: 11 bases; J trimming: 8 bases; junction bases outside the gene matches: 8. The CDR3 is CAVTGGPYIQYF. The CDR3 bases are TGTGCCGTAACGGGAGGGCCTTACATTCAGTACTTC.

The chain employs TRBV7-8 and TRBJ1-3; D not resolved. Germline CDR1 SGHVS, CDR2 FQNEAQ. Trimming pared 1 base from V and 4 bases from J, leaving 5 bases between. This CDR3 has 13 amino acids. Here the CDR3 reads CASSLVEGNTIYF. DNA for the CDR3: TGTGCCAGCAGCTTAGTGGAGGGAAACACCATATATTTT.

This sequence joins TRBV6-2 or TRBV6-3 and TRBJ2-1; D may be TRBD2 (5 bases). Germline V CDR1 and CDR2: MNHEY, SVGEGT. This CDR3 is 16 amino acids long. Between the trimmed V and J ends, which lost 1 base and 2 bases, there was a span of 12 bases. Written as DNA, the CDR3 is TGTGCCAGCAGTTACTACGGCGGGTCGACCTACAATGAGCAGTTCTTC. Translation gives CASSYYGGSTYNEQFF.

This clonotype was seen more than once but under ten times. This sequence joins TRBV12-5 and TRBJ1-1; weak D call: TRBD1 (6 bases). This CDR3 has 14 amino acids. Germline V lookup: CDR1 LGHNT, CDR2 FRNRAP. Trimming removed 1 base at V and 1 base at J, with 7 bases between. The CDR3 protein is CASGLGGQNTEAFF. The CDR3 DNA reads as TGTGCTAGTGGTTTGGGGGGACAGAACACTGAAGCTTTCTTT.

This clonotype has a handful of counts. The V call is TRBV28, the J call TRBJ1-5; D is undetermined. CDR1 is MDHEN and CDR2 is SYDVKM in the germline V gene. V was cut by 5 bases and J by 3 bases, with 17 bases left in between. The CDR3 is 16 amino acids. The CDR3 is CASSTSGPLPNQPQHF. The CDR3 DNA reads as TGTGCCAGCAGTACCTCCGGGCCACTCCCCAATCAGCCCCAGCATTTT.

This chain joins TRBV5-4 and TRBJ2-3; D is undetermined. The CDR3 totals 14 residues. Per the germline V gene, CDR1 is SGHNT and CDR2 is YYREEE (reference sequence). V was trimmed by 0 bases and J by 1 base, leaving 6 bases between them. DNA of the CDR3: TGTGCCAGCAGCTTGGTCCCGGGCACAGATACGCAGTATTTT. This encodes CASSLVPGTDTQYF.

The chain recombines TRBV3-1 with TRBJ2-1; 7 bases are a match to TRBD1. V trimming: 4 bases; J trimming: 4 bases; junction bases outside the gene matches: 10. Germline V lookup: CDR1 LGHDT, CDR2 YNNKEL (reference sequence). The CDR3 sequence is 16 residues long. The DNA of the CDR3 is TGTGCCAGCAGCCGCCCCGGGACAGATCGGTACAATGAGCAGTTCTTC. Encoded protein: CASSRPGTDRYNEQFF.

The CDR3 sequence: CASSPLGGSSYNEQFF. CDR3 nucleotide sequence: TGTGCCAGCAGTCCCTTGGGCGGTAGCTCCTACAATGAGCAGTTCTTC. The genes are TRBV27 and TRBJ2-1; D is ambiguous. The germline V gene has CDR1 MNHEY and CDR2 SMNVEV (reference sequence). V gave up 5 bases and J gave up 0 bases, with 14 bases separating them. The CDR3 has 16 residues.

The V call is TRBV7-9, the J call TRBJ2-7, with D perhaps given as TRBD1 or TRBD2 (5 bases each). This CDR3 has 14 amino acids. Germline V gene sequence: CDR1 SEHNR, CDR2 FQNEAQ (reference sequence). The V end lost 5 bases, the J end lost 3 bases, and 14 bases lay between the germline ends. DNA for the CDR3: TGTGCCAGCAGCACGCCGGGACCTATCTACGAGCAGTACTTC. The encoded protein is CASSTPGPIYEQYF.

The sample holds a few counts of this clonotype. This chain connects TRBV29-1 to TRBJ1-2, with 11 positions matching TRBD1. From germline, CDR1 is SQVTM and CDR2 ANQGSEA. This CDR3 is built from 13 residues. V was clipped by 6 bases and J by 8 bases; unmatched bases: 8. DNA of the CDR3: TGCAGCGTGGACAGGGGGCGTTCATTCGGCTACACCTTC. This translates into CSVDRGRSFGYTF.

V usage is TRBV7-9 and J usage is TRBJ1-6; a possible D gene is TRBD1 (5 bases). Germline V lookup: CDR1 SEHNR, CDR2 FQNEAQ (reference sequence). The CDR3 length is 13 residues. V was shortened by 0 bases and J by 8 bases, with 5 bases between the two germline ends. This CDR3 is CASSLAGDSPLHF. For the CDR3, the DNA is TGTGCCAGCAGCTTAGCGGGGGATTCACCCCTCCACTTT.

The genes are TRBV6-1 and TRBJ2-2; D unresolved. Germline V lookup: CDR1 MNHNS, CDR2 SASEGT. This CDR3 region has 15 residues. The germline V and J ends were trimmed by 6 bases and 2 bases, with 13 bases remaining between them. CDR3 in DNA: TGTGCCAGCAGCCGATTCCAGGATAACACCGGGGAGCTGTTTTTT. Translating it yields CASSRFQDNTGELFF.

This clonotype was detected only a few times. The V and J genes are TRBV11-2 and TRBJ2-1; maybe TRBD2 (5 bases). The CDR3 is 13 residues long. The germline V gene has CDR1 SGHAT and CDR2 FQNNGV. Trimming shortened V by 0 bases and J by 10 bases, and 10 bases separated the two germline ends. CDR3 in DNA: TGTGCCAGCAGCTTAGAACCGGGCGGGGAGCAGTTCTTC. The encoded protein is CASSLEPGGEQFF. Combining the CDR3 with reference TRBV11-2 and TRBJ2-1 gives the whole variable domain EAGVAQSPRYKIIEKRQSVAFWCNPISGHATLYWYQQILGQGPKLLIQFQNNGVVDDSQLPKDRFSAERLKGVDSTLKIQPAKLEDSAVYLCASSLEPGGEQFFGPGTRLTVL.

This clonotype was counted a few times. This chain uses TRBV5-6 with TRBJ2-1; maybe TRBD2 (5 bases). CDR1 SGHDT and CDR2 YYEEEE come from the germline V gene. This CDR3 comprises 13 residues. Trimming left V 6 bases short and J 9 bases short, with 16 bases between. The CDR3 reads CASKFWELLEQFF. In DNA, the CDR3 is TGTGCCAGCAAATTTTGGGAGTTGCTTGAGCAGTTCTTC.

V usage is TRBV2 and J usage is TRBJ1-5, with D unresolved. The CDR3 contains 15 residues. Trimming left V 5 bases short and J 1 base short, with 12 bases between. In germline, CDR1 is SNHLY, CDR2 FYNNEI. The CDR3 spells CASSKGFVSNQPQHF. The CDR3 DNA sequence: TGTGCCAGCAGTAAGGGATTTGTGAGCAATCAGCCCCAGCATTTT.

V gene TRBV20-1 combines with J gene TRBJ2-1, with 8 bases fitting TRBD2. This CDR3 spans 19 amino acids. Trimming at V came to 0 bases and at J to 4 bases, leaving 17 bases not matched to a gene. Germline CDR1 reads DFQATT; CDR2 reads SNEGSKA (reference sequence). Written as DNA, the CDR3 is TGCAGTGCTAGAGATGTTGGTAGCGGGACTCAGGAACCTTACAATGAGCAGTTCTTC. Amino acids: CSARDVGSGTQEPYNEQFF.

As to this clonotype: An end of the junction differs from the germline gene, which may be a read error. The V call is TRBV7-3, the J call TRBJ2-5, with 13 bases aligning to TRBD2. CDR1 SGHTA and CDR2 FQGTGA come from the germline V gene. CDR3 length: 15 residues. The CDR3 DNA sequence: TGCGCCAGCAGGGGACTAGCGGGAAACCAAGAGACCCAGTACTTC. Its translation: CASRGLAGNQETQYF.

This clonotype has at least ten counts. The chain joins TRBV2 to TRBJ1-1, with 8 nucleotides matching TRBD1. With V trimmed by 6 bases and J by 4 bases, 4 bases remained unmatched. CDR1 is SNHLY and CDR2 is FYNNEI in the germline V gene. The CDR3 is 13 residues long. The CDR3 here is CASRVDRGTEAFF. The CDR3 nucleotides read TGTGCCAGCAGGGTCGACAGGGGCACTGAAGCTTTCTTT.

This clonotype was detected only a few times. CDR3: CSARATTSAPNTEAFF. Written as DNA, the CDR3 is TGCAGTGCTAGAGCTACGACATCGGCCCCGAACACTGAAGCTTTCTTT. The gene calls are TRBV20-1 and TRBJ1-1, with unresolved D. The germline CDR1 and CDR2 sequences are DFQATT and SNEGSKA (reference sequence). The CDR3 covers 16 residues. V dropped 1 base and J dropped 1 base, with 16 bases sitting between them.

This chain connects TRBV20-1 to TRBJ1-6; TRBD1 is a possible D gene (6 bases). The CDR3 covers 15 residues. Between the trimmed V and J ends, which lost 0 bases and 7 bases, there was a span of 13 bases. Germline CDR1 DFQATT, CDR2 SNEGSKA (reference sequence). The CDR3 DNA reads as TGCAGTGCTAGAGAGAGCGGGCAGGGGAATTCACCCCTCCACTTT. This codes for CSARESGQGNSPLHF.